The 31 T cell receptor beta chains below all came from one sample that was sequenced in a study of blood T cell repertoires in COVID-19. Data came from immunoSEQ multiplex PCR; TCRdb stores just in-frame clones and leaves some out. The sample comprises some 180,000 clones, about four fifths of which are singletons, and about 11% rests with the top ten. The sample was peripheral blood. The receptors come from a woman in her forties with COVID-19, enrolled during active disease.

This chain connects TRBV28 to TRBJ2-1; 9 nucleotides line up with TRBD2. V was pared by 7 bases and J by 5 bases, with 15 bases of the junction left unmatched. This CDR3 is 17 amino acids long. Germline-derived CDR1 and CDR2 are MDHEN and SYDVKM. The CDR3 loop is CASTVPLGAGGNNEQFF. In DNA form, the CDR3 reads TGTGCCAGCACCGTACCTTTGGGGGCGGGAGGGAACAATGAGCAGTTCTTC.

The chain combines TRBV5-6 with TRBJ1-3; TRBD1 is a possible D gene (5 bases). V was clipped by 4 bases and J by 8 bases, with 13 bases between them. The CDR3 is 13 residues long. Germline values: CDR1 SGHDT, CDR2 YYEEEE. CDR3 in DNA: TGTGCCAGCAGCGCCCGGGGGGATCACACCATATATTTT. Translation gives CASSARGDHTIYF. The full variable domain, in which reference TRBV5-6 and TRBJ1-3 provide the parts outside the CDR3, is DAGVTQSPTHLIKTRGQQVTLRCSPKSGHDTVSWYQQALGQGPQFIFQYYEEEERQRGNFPDRFSGHQFPNYSSELNVNALLLGDSALYLCASSARGDHTIYFGEGSWLTVV.

The chain employs TRBV5-5 and TRBJ1-4; TRBD1 aligns across 9 bases. The CDR3 consists of 19 residues. V trimming: 1 base; J trimming: 6 bases; junction bases outside the gene matches: 16. Germline CDR1 is SGHKS and CDR2 is YYEKEE (reference sequence). The CDR3: CASSLYAKDTRTGDEKLFF. DNA of the CDR3: TGTGCCAGCAGCTTGTATGCTAAGGATACACGGACAGGGGATGAAAAACTGTTTTTT. Supplemented by reference TRBV5-5 and TRBJ1-4, the full variable domain reads DAGVTQSPTHLIKTRGQQVTLRCSPISGHKSVSWYQQVLGQGPQFIFQYYEKEERGRGNFPDRFSARQFPNYSSELNVNALLLGDSALYLCASSLYAKDTRTGDEKLFFGSGTQLSVL.

This rearrangement joins TRBV1 to TRBJ2-3; the listed D gene, TRBD2, was not tested against the DNA. TRBV1 constitutes a pseudogene. The CDR3 totals 17 residues. The DNA of the CDR3 is TGCACCAGCCGCGCGGGAGCTCCATTCAAGTTCACAGATACGCAGTATTTT. Its translation: CTSRAGAPFKFTDTQYF.

The V call is TRBV21-1, the J call TRBJ2-5; the table names TRBD2, a call not compared with the DNA. TRBV21-1 is labeled a pseudogene. This CDR3 region has 20 residues. In DNA form, the CDR3 reads TGTGCCAGCAGCATTTGGTGGGGGTTTTCACCGGGAGTCGGGGAGGAGACCCAGTACTTC. Translating gives CASSIWWGFSPGVGEETQYF.

The chain uses TRBV2 and TRBJ1-2; TRBD1 matches at 11 bases. Germline CDR1 SNHLY, CDR2 FYNNEI. J gave up 7 bases and V 4 bases, and 5 bases lay outside the gene matches. The length of the CDR3 is 14 residues. This CDR3 is CASSGTGGAAGYTF. CDR3 coding DNA: TGTGCCAGCAGTGGGACAGGGGGCGCGGCTGGCTACACCTTC.

The chain joins TRBV14 to TRBJ2-5; 13 bases match TRBD2. This CDR3 comprises 17 residues. CDR1 and CDR2 (germline): SGHDN, FVKESK. V lost 2 bases to trimming and J lost 7 bases; unmatched junction nucleotides: 10. This chain's CDR3 is CASSQSWTSGGTGTQYF. CDR3 bases: TGTGCCAGCAGCCAATCCTGGACTAGCGGGGGCACGGGGACCCAGTACTTC.

CDR3 residues: CASSLVGREPDTQYF. In DNA, the CDR3 is TGTGCCAGCAGCTTGGTTGGGCGGGAGCCAGATACGCAGTATTTT. The chain recombines TRBV5-4 with TRBJ2-3, with 7 nucleotides matching TRBD2. Germline CDR1 reads SGHNT; CDR2 reads YYREEE (reference sequence). The CDR3 length is 15 residues. V lost 0 bases to trimming and J lost 4 bases; unmatched junction nucleotides: 5. Complete variable domain (other parts from reference TRBV5-4 and TRBJ2-3): ETGVTQSPTHLIKTRGQQVTLRCSSQSGHNTVSWYQQALGQGPQFIFQYYREEENGRGNFPPRFSGLQFPNYSSELNVNALELDDSALYLCASSLVGREPDTQYFGPGTRLTVL.

V gene TRBV9 combines with J gene TRBJ1-1; D ambiguous. CDR1 is SGDLS and CDR2 is YYNGEE in the germline V gene. Trimming took off 0 bases at V and 4 bases at J, with 7 bases between the two ends. The CDR3 length is 13 residues. CDR3 DNA sequence: TGTGCCAGCAGCGTAGCGGCAGGCACTGAAGCTTTCTTT. Residues: CASSVAAGTEAFF.

The chain carries TRBV15 and TRBJ1-4; 8 bases match TRBD1. The CDR3 totals 16 residues. The trim removed 1 base at V and 5 bases at J, leaving 6 bases unmatched. Germline V CDR1 and CDR2: LNHNV, YYDKDF (reference sequence). Here the CDR3 reads CATSRGARTGNEKLFF. In DNA form, the CDR3 reads TGTGCCACCAGCAGAGGGGCGAGGACAGGGAATGAAAAACTGTTTTTT.

J is TRBJ1-5 and V is TRBV28; 9 bases match TRBD1. CDR3 length: 15 residues. With V trimmed by 6 bases and J by 4 bases, 7 bases remained unmatched. Per the germline V gene, CDR1 is MDHEN and CDR2 is SYDVKM. The chain's CDR3 is CASRWDRAFNQPQHF. CDR3 sequence (DNA): TGTGCCAGCAGGTGGGACAGGGCTTTTAATCAGCCCCAGCATTTT.

The chain links TRBV7-8 to TRBJ2-3, with TRBD2 as a possible D gene (6 bases). This CDR3 has 14 residues. The V gene lost 5 bases and the J gene lost 2 bases, with 11 bases spanning the gap. The germline CDR1 and CDR2 sequences are SGHVS and FQNEAQ. The CDR3 DNA is TGTGCCAGCAGCCCCGGGACTCACACAGATACGCAGTATTTT. Protein product: CASSPGTHTDTQYF.

The V and J genes are TRBV6-4 and TRBJ2-1; 7 nucleotides match TRBD2. The J segment lost 7 bases and the V segment lost 5 bases, leaving 20 bases of the junction unmatched. Germline lookup yields CDR1 MRHNA and CDR2 SNTAGT. This CDR3 contains 18 residues. The CDR3 is CASSPSPFSGWEGNEQFF. CDR3 nucleotide sequence: TGTGCCAGCAGTCCAAGCCCTTTCAGCGGGTGGGAGGGTAATGAGCAGTTCTTC.

The chain employs TRBV30 and TRBJ1-3; D is unresolved. Looked up from germline, CDR1 is GTSNPN and CDR2 is SVGIG (reference sequence). Trimming shortened V by 3 bases and J by 1 base, and 10 bases separated the two germline ends. The CDR3 runs 14 residues. The chain's CDR3 is CAWRPSGSGNTIYF. The CDR3 DNA follows: TGTGCCTGGAGACCATCGGGTTCTGGAAACACCATATATTTT.

This chain links TRBV19 with TRBJ2-3; D possibly corresponds to TRBD2 (6 bases). This CDR3 is 17 amino acids long. Germline V gene sequence: CDR1 LNHDA, CDR2 SQIVND (reference sequence). Trimming cost V 3 bases and J 1 base, with 17 bases left between them. DNA for the CDR3: TGTGCCAGTAGTATGATTTTGATGGAGGGAGGCACAGATACGCAGTATTTT. Protein product: CASSMILMEGGTDTQYF.

The rearrangement joins TRBV18 to TRBJ2-3; 9 bases align to TRBD2. CDR1 KGHSH and CDR2 LQKENI come from the germline V gene. There are 16 residues in the CDR3. The V gene end was trimmed by 3 bases and the J gene end by 1 base; junction bases not matched to a gene: 5. For the CDR3, the DNA is TGTGCCAGCTCACCCGAGACTAGCGGAGGCACAGATACGCAGTATTTT. Translating it yields CASSPETSGGTDTQYF.

V gene TRBV5-1 combines with J gene TRBJ2-3; TRBD2 aligns across 11 bases. The trim removed 4 bases at V and 4 bases at J, leaving 11 bases unmatched. Germline V CDR1 and CDR2: SGHRS, YFSETQ. This CDR3 has 17 amino acids. The CDR3 coding sequence is TGCGCCAGCAGCCCCTTGACGACTAGCGGGACGCCAGATACGCAGTATTTT. Residues: CASSPLTTSGTPDTQYF.

The V call is TRBV6-2 or TRBV6-3, the J call TRBJ2-1; D gene uncertain. This CDR3 has 14 residues. CDR1 is MNHEY and CDR2 is SVGEGT in the germline V gene. V was pared by 5 bases and J by 14 bases, with 22 bases between. For the CDR3, the DNA is TGTGCCAGCAGTACACCTAGAGGCCTCGCCCGGGAGTTCTTC. It translates to CASSTPRGLAREFF.

This clone occurred once. The rearrangement uses TRBV27 and TRBJ2-1; unclear D gene. Germline V CDR1 and CDR2: MNHEY, SMNVEV (reference sequence). The CDR3 is made up of 14 amino acids. V gave up 4 bases and J gave up 0 bases, with 7 bases separating them. DNA of the CDR3: TGTGCCAGCAGTTACGAGAGCTCCTACAATGAGCAGTTCTTC. Protein: CASSYESSYNEQFF.

This clone appeared once. This chain connects TRBV24-1 to TRBJ1-5; D possibly corresponds to TRBD1 (6 bases). Germline values: CDR1 KGHDR, CDR2 SFDVKD. The CDR3 is 15 amino acids. The V end was cut by 2 bases, the J end by 2 bases, with 9 bases between. The CDR3 reads CATSDSSGGNQPQHF. DNA for the CDR3: TGTGCCACCAGTGATTCTTCAGGGGGCAATCAGCCCCAGCATTTT.

The chain couples TRBV4-1 to TRBJ2-1; 8 bases are a match to TRBD2. The CDR3 totals 17 residues. Per the germline V gene, CDR1 is MGHRA and CDR2 is YSYEKL. V trimming: 3 bases; J trimming: 0 bases; junction bases outside the gene matches: 7. CDR3 sequence reads: CASSQERETSSYNEQFF. The CDR3 DNA sequence: TGCGCCAGCAGCCAGGAGCGGGAGACGAGCTCCTACAATGAGCAGTTCTTC.

This chain uses TRBV7-2 with TRBJ2-2, with TRBD2 matching 14 bases. CDR3 length: 15 residues. Trimming took 5 bases from V and 6 from J; bases not matched to a gene: 2. Germline lookup yields CDR1 SGHTA and CDR2 FQGNSA. CDR3 sequence reads: CASSRGLAGAGELFF. The CDR3 DNA is TGTGCCAGCAGCAGGGGACTAGCGGGGGCCGGGGAGCTGTTTTTT. Looking up the rest from reference TRBV7-2 and TRBJ2-2 gives the full variable domain: GAGVSQSPSNKVTEKGKDVELRCDPISGHTALYWYRQSLGQGLEFLIYFQGNSAPDKSGLPSDRFSAERTGGSVSTLTIQRTQQEDSAVYLCASSRGLAGAGELFFGEGSRLTVL.

V usage is TRBV27 and J usage is TRBJ2-3, with TRBD1 identical over 7 bases. The trim removed 9 bases at V and 0 bases at J, leaving 15 bases unmatched. This CDR3 spans 17 amino acids. Per germline, CDR1 MNHEY and CDR2 SMNVEV (reference sequence). The chain's CDR3 is CASKFRPTGASTDTQYF. CDR3 sequence (DNA): TGTGCCAGTAAGTTCCGCCCTACAGGGGCTAGCACAGATACGCAGTATTTT.

DNA of the CDR3: TGTGCCAGCACCCGACAGGGACCAGGTGAAAAACTGTTTTTT. Protein sequence: CASTRQGPGEKLFF. The chain links TRBV27 to TRBJ1-4; 7 bases are a match to TRBD1. CDR1 and CDR2 from the germline V gene are MNHEY and SMNVEV (reference sequence). V shed 7 bases, J shed 7 bases, and the junction held 9 bases outside the gene matches. The CDR3 is 14 amino acids.

The table lists this clone with a few counts. The chain links TRBV30 to TRBJ1-5; unclear D gene. This CDR3 is built from 13 residues. Germline-derived CDR1 and CDR2 are GTSNPN and SVGIG (reference sequence). The V gene lost 4 bases and the J gene lost 5 bases, with 12 bases spanning the gap. The CDR3 protein is CAWNSRSDQPQHF. CDR3 DNA sequence: TGTGCCTGGAATTCGCGGTCGGATCAGCCCCAGCATTTT.

The V gene is TRBV14, the J gene TRBJ1-1; no firm D call. V dropped 6 bases and J dropped 0 bases, with 8 bases sitting between them. Germline V gene data show CDR1 as SGHDN and CDR2 as FVKESK. The CDR3 consists of 13 residues. The CDR3 coding sequence is TGTGCCAGCAGTCTCGGGTTGAACACTGAAGCTTTCTTT. This translates into CASSLGLNTEAFF.

The chain links TRBV9 to TRBJ2-1; 10 bases agree with TRBD2. The CDR3 covers 16 residues. J was trimmed by 1 base and V by 3 bases; bases with no gene match: 4. CDR1 is SGDLS, CDR2 YYNGEE, per germline. CDR3 amino acids: CASSGSSGGSYNEQFF. The CDR3 DNA sequence: TGTGCCAGCAGCGGTTCTAGCGGGGGTTCCTACAATGAGCAGTTCTTC.

This clone was picked up a small number of times. The sample contains more than one DNA sequence encoding this CDR3. The chain carries TRBV7-3 and TRBJ2-3; 10 bases are a match to TRBD2. Germline V gene lookup returns CDR1 SGHTA and CDR2 FQGTGA. V lost 5 bases to trimming and J lost 0 bases; unmatched junction nucleotides: 2. The CDR3 contains 15 residues. Here the CDR3 DNA reads TGTGCCAGCAGCCTTAGCGGGGGGAGCACAGATACGCAGTATTTT. Its protein product is CASSLSGGSTDTQYF.

This chain connects TRBV5-4 to TRBJ2-1; D is unresolved. CDR1 is SGHNT, CDR2 YYREEE, per germline (reference sequence). This CDR3 contains 13 residues. Trimming stripped 2 bases from V and 2 bases from J, with 5 bases between. The CDR3 spells CASSFTAYNEQFF. In nucleotides, the CDR3 is TGTGCCAGCAGCTTCACAGCCTACAATGAGCAGTTCTTC.

The rearrangement links TRBV7-9 to TRBJ2-3; D uncertain. CDR1 SEHNR and CDR2 FQNEAQ come from the germline V gene (reference sequence). This CDR3 comprises 13 residues. Trimming pared 1 base from V and 3 bases from J, leaving 5 bases between. The CDR3 nucleotides are TGTGCCAGCAGCTTAGATCAGACAGATACGCAGTATTTT. It yields the protein CASSLDQTDTQYF.

This clone has more than one count but fewer than ten. This chain connects TRBV2 to TRBJ1-2; the D is unclear. This CDR3 has 12 amino acids. Trimming removed 3 bases from V and 2 bases from J, with 4 bases in between. Germline CDR1 reads SNHLY; CDR2 reads FYNNEI. The CDR3 here is CASSDRNYGYTF. CDR3 DNA sequence: TGTGCCAGCAGTGACAGAAACTATGGCTACACCTTC.